Below are 19 T cell receptor beta chains sequenced from a single sample in a study of blood T cell repertoires in COVID-19. TCRdb's copy holds only in-frame clones and misses some; the assay was immunoSEQ multiplex PCR. The sample consists of about 190,000 clones, 70% to 90% of them appearing once. Specimen: peripheral blood. The receptor source for this set is a man in his 70s with active or convalescent COVID-19.

V usage is TRBV10-3 and J usage is TRBJ2-2; 10 bases align to TRBD1. Trimming cost V 4 bases and J 5 bases; bases outside gene matches: 4. Per germline, CDR1 ENHRY and CDR2 SYGVKD. This CDR3 comprises 15 residues. The CDR3 DNA reads as TGTGCCATCAGTGGAGGGACAGGGGTGACCGGGGAGCTGTTTTTT. Translating gives CAISGGTGVTGELFF.

The rearrangement uses TRBV30 and TRBJ1-6, with D unresolved. CDR1 and CDR2 from the germline V gene are GTSNPN and SVGIG (reference sequence). The CDR3 runs to 14 residues. V was shortened by 1 base and J by 9 bases, with 13 bases between the two germline ends. CDR3 DNA: TGTGCCTGGAGTGGTGTAGGCGCGGGTTCACCCCTCCACTTT. Encoded protein: CAWSGVGAGSPLHF.

The chain is built from TRBV12-3 or TRBV12-4 and TRBJ2-2; TRBD1 matches 7 bases. There are 13 residues in the CDR3. J gave up 6 bases and V 6 bases, and 4 bases lay outside the gene matches. CDR3 nucleotides: TGTGCCAGCAGCCCAGACAGGGCCGGGGAGCTGTTTTTT. It translates to CASSPDRAGELFF.

Written as DNA, the CDR3 is TGTGCCAGCATGATCAGAGGATCTTTCTATGGCTACACCTTC. Encoded protein: CASMIRGSFYGYTF. The chain is built from TRBV28 and TRBJ1-2, with D uncertain. The CDR3 is 14 amino acids. The germline gives CDR1 MDHEN, CDR2 SYDVKM. The germline V and J ends were trimmed by 7 bases and 4 bases, with 16 bases remaining between them.

In this sample, this clone turned up a few times. This rearrangement joins TRBV30 to TRBJ1-4; perhaps TRBD1 as D (6 bases). The V and J ends lost 3 bases and 8 bases respectively, with 16 bases between them. Germline loops: CDR1 GTSNPN, CDR2 SVGIG (reference sequence). This CDR3 has 14 amino acids. The CDR3 reads CAWRPKGENEKLFF. CDR3 nucleotides: TGTGCCTGGAGGCCAAAGGGGGAGAACGAAAAACTGTTTTTT.

This clone appeared once. This rearrangement joins TRBV18 to TRBJ2-5, with D uncertain. The germline V gene encodes CDR1 KGHSH and CDR2 LQKENI. CDR3 size: 15 residues. V lost 3 bases, J lost 0 bases, and 11 bases lay in between. Here the CDR3 reads CASSPLPVDQETQYF. The CDR3 DNA sequence: TGTGCCAGCTCACCGCTACCCGTAGACCAAGAGACCCAGTACTTC.

The rearrangement joins TRBV6-2 or TRBV6-3 to TRBJ2-6; TRBD1 is a possible D gene (5 bases). V was clipped by 2 bases and J by 1 base, with 12 bases between them. CDR1 is MNHEY and CDR2 is SVGEGT in the germline V gene. This CDR3 has 17 amino acids. CDR3 bases: TGTGCCAGCAGTTACGGTACAGGTTTGTCTGGGGCCAACGTCCTGACTTTC. Translation: CASSYGTGLSGANVLTF.

With respect to this clone: A read error may produce the germline difference seen at one junction end. The chain carries TRBV29-1 and TRBJ2-5, with D tentatively TRBD1 (6 bases). CDR3 length equals 12 residues. Germline V lookup: CDR1 SQVTM, CDR2 ANQGSEA. The CDR3 coding sequence is TGCAGCGTTGATCAGGGGCCAGAGGCCCAGTACTTC. It codes for CSVDQGPEAQYF.

This clone has just a few counts. For the CDR3, the DNA is TGTGCCAGCAGCTTGGACAGGGTCTACGAGCAGTACTTC. The encoded protein is CASSLDRVYEQYF. The V and J genes are TRBV13 and TRBJ2-7; 8 nucleotides agree with TRBD1. CDR3 length: 13 amino acids. Unmatched junction bases numbered 1, after V lost 3 bases and J lost 3 bases. CDR1 PRHDT and CDR2 FYEKMQ come from the germline V gene (reference sequence).

The genes are TRBV5-1 and TRBJ2-3; 13 bases are shared with TRBD2. Germline V gene lookup returns CDR1 SGHRS and CDR2 YFSETQ. The V segment lost 0 bases and the J segment 3 bases; nucleotides outside the gene matches: 1. The CDR3 extends over 16 amino acids. CDR3 protein: CASSLATSGRTDTQYF. CDR3 nucleotide sequence: TGCGCCAGCAGCTTGGCGACTAGCGGGAGGACAGATACGCAGTATTTT.

This clone was seen only once. The rearrangement uses TRBV19 and TRBJ2-7, with TRBD1 matching 7 bases. Germline CDR1 and CDR2: LNHDA and SQIVND (reference sequence). The ends lost 3 bases at V and 2 bases at J; junction bases unmatched: 16. This CDR3 is 18 amino acids long. The CDR3 nucleotides read TGTGCCAGTAGTATGGCAAGGACAGGCCTCTCCTATGCCTACGAGCAGTACTTC. This encodes CASSMARTGLSYAYEQYF.

V and J are TRBV6-5 and TRBJ2-5, with 8 nucleotides matching TRBD2. CDR3 size: 15 residues. Losses at the gene ends were 5 bases for V and 5 bases for J; bases not matched to a gene: 10. The germline V gene encodes CDR1 MNHEY and CDR2 SVGAGI. The CDR3 reads CASSTDRSGSETQYF. CDR3 coding DNA: TGTGCCAGCAGTACCGATCGCAGCGGGAGTGAGACCCAGTACTTC.

This chain uses TRBV4-2 with TRBJ2-3, with a possible D match to TRBD2 (6 bases). Trimming removed 2 bases from V and 2 bases from J, with 17 bases in between. CDR1 is LGHNA, CDR2 YNFKEQ, per germline. The CDR3 length is 17 residues. The CDR3 DNA reads as TGTGCCAGCAGCCAATACATGCAACGGGGGACCACAGATACGCAGTATTTT. Amino acid sequence: CASSQYMQRGTTDTQYF.

The rearrangement links TRBV5-6 to TRBJ2-3; no reliable D call. Germline V CDR1 and CDR2: SGHDT, YYEEEE. Trimming stripped 0 bases from V and 1 base from J, with 9 bases between. The CDR3 extends over 15 amino acids. CDR3 in DNA: TGTGCCAGCAGCTTGGGCAGGTGGGGCACAGATACGCAGTATTTT. This sequence encodes CASSLGRWGTDTQYF.

This chain links TRBV11-2 with TRBJ2-1, with D possibly being TRBD1 (6 bases). This CDR3 is built from 15 residues. The germline V and J ends were trimmed by 5 bases and 4 bases, with 15 bases remaining between them. The germline gives CDR1 SGHAT, CDR2 FQNNGV. The CDR3 DNA sequence: TGTGCCAGCAGCACCTACAGGGCGAGGTACAATGAGCAGTTCTTC. Encoded protein: CASSTYRARYNEQFF.

The V gene is TRBV19, the J gene TRBJ2-3; perhaps TRBD1 as D (5 bases). CDR1 is LNHDA, CDR2 SQIVND, per germline (reference sequence). V lost 5 bases to trimming and J lost 1 base, with 13 bases between them. This CDR3 is 15 amino acids long. The CDR3 here is CASSSVGARTDTQYF. CDR3 in DNA: TGTGCCAGTAGTTCCGTAGGGGCCCGCACAGATACGCAGTATTTT.

The rearrangement uses TRBV7-2 and TRBJ2-5, with D unresolved. In germline, CDR1 is SGHTA, CDR2 FQGNSA. The CDR3 contains 14 residues. Trimming left V 3 bases short and J 7 bases short, with 15 bases between. The CDR3 coding sequence is TGTGCCAGCAGCTTCTCAAATAGATTCTGGACCCAGTACTTC. This gives the protein CASSFSNRFWTQYF.

J is TRBJ2-7 and V is TRBV2; possible D gene TRBD2, 5 bases. There are 14 residues in the CDR3. Germline V lookup: CDR1 SNHLY, CDR2 FYNNEI. Between the trimmed V and J ends, which lost 6 bases and 2 bases, there was a span of 14 bases. The CDR3 DNA is TGTGCCAGCAGGTCGGGAAGCGGTGCCTACGAGCAGTACTTC. Translated, it gives CASRSGSGAYEQYF.

The chain uses TRBV6-5 and TRBJ1-5; 9 nucleotides line up with TRBD1. Trimming cost V 5 bases and J 7 bases; bases outside gene matches: 3. The CDR3 is made up of 13 amino acids. Germline values: CDR1 MNHEY, CDR2 SVGAGI. Here the CDR3 reads CASSRTGEQPQHF. CDR3 coding DNA: TGTGCCAGCAGTCGGACAGGGGAGCAGCCCCAGCATTTT.